The subject of this entry is one TCR beta chain. As yet, its antigen is unknown. The data were obtained in a study of cytomegalovirus exposure and HLA in healthy donors. General study findings and limits: For presence/absence analyses, sequencing depth was assumed to be roughly uniform across donors.

The V segment lost 4 bases and the J segment 5 bases; nucleotides outside the gene matches: 10. The CDR3 consists of 16 residues. Germline CDR1 and CDR2: MNHNS and SASEGT. The PCR employed 60 Vbeta primers together with 13 Jbeta primers. The data were produced by immunoSEQ multiplex PCR, yet TCRdb's version contains in-frame clones alone and is incomplete. This table holds 130,000 or so clones, approximately 10% found once. Sequenced sample: PBMCs. This receptor was obtained from a woman aged 40 to 49 in good health and CMV-seropositive. The chain combines TRBV6-1 with TRBJ2-4; 8 nucleotides line up with TRBD1. Written as DNA, the CDR3 is TGTGCCAGCAGTGGACTTAGGACAGGGTCGGAAAACATTCAGTACTTC. Amino acid sequence: CASSGLRTGSENIQYF.